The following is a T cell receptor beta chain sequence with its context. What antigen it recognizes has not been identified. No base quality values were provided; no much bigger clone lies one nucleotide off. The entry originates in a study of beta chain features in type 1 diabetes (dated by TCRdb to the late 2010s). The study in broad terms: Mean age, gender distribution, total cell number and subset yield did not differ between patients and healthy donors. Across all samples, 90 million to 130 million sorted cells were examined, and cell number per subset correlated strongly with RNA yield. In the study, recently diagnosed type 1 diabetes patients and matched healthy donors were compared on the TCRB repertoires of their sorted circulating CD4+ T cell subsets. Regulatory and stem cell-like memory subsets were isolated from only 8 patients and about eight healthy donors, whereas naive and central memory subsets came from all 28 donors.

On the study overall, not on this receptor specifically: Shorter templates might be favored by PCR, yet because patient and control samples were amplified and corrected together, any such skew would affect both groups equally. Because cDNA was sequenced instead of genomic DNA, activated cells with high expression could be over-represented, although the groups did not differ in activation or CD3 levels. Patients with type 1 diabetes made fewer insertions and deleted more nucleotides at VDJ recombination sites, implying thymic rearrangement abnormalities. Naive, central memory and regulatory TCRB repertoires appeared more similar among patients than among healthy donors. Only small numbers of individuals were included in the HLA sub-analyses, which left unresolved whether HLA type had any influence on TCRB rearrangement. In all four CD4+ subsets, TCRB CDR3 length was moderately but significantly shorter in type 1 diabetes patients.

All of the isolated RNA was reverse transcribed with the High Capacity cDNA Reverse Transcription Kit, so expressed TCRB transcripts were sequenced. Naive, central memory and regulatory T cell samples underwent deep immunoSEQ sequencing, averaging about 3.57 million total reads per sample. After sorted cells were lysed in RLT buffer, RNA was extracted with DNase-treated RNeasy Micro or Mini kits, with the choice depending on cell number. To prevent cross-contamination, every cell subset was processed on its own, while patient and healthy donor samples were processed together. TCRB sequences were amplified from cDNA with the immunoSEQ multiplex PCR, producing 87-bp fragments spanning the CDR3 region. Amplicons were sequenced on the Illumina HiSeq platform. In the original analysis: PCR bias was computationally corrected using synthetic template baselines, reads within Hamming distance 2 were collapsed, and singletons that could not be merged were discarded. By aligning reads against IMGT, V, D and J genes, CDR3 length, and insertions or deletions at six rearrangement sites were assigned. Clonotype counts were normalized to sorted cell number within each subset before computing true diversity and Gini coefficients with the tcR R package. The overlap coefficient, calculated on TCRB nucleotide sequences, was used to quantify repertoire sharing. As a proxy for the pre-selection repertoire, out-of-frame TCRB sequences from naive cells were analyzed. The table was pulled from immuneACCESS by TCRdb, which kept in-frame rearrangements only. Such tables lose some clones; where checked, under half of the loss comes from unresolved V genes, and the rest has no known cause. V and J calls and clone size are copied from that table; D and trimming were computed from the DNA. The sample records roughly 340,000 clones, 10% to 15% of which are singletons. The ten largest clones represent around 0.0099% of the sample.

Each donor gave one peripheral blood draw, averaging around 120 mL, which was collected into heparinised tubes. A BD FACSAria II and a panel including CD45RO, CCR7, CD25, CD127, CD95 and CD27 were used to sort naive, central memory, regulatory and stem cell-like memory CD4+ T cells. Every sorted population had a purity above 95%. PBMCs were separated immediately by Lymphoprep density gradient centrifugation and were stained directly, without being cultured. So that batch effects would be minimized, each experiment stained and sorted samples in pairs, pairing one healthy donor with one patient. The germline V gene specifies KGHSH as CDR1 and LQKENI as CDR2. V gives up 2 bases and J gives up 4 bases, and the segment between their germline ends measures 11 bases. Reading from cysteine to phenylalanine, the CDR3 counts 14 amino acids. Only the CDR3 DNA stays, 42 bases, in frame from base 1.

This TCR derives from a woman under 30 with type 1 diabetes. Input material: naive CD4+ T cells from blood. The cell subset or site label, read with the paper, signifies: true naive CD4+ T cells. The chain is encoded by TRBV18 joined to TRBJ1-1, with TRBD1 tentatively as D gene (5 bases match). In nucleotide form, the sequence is TGTGCCAGCTCACCATCGGAGGGACCCACTGAAGCTTTCTTT. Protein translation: CASSPSEGPTEAFF.